This T cell receptor (beta chain) came from a study of blood T cell repertoires in COVID-19. Using immunoSEQ multiplex PCR, the repertoire was profiled, and TCRdb retains in-frame clones only, with some absent. The sample lists over 150,000 clones, about 88% occurring once. The CDR3 sequence is 17 residues long. Germline CDR1 and CDR2: WSHSY and SAAADI. V was pared by 0 bases and J by 5 bases, with 20 bases between. This receptor was taken from a man aged 35 to 55 with acute or convalescent COVID-19. V is TRBV10-2 and J is TRBJ2-7; the D gene is possibly TRBD2 (6 bases). Input material: peripheral blood. CDR3 nucleotides: TGCGCCAGCAGTGAGTCGAAGTTTGCTAGTGGGGGGAACGAGCAGTACTTC. Translated, it gives CASSESKFASGGNEQYF.